This T cell receptor beta chain came from a study of cytomegalovirus exposure and HLA in healthy donors. Study context: The Caucasian-associated ancestry cluster contained about four fifths of the 398 genotyped donors.

This clone appeared once. Trimming at V came to 5 bases and at J to 12 bases, leaving 12 bases not matched to a gene. The CDR3 runs to 15 residues. Germline values: CDR1 SGHNT, CDR2 YENEEA. Sampled while nominally healthy, donors likely had unrecorded immune exposures. This PCR relied on a set of 60 Vbeta primers and 13 Jbeta primers. Libraries were prepared by immunoSEQ multiplex PCR; TCRdb keeps only in-frame clonotypes and omits some of them. The repertoire has fewer than 200,000 clones, less than 85% of them found once; the top ten carry more than 5%. The sample comprised PBMCs. This receptor was obtained from a man in his forties in good health and CMV-seronegative. The V call is TRBV11-3, the J call TRBJ2-1; TRBD2 aligns across 11 bases. CDR3 in amino acids: CASSLLAGGALGQFF. The CDR3 DNA follows: TGTGCCAGCAGCCTTCTAGCGGGAGGCGCCCTAGGGCAGTTCTTC.